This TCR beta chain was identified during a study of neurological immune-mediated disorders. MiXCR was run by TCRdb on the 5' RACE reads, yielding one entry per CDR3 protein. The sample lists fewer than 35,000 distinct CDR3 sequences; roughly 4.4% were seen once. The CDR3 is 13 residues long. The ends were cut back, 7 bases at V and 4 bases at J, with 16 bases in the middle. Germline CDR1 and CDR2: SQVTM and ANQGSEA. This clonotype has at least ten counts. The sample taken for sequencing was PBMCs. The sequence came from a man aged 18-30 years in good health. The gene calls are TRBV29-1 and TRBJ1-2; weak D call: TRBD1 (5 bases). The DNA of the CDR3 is TGCAGCGCCAACCGGGACGGCTTCTATGGCTACACCTTC. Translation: CSANRDGFYGYTF.